These 9 T cell receptor beta chains share one sample of origin, sequenced in a study of regulatory T cells in long-lasting Graves disease (dated by TCRdb to about 2021). Library construction relied on multiplex PCR. The sequencer was an Illumina HiSeq 4000. TCR beta libraries were built with iRepertoire HTBI primers and Arm-PCR amplification of CDR3 regions. The raw public reads went through TCRdb reprocessing: fastp at Q25, MiXCR clone calling, in-frame beta chains kept. One record per CDR3 amino acid sequence lists the most common genes and DNA. This sample is represented by roughly 300,000 distinct CDR3 sequences; 22% of them were singletons. The ten largest clonotypes hold more than 50% of the sample. This sample's time point label indicates: persistent/refractory GD, antithyroid drugs over 5 years with positive TRAb. For both TCR sequencing and RNA sequencing, RNA was extracted from PBMCs using TRIzol.

Sequenced here: peripheral blood mononuclear cells (PBMCs), sampled when the disease was refractory, from a patient treated with antithyroid drugs. The receptor set was obtained from a female donor with Graves disease.

In regard to this clonotype: A far larger clone is one base from this, pointing to a likely read error. The genes are TRBV11-1 and TRBJ2-2, with D possibly being TRBD1 (7 bases). Germline-derived CDR1 and CDR2 are SGHAT and FQDESV (reference sequence). This CDR3 has 16 amino acids. The CDR3 spells CASRTSWGTATGKLFF. In nucleotides, the CDR3 is TGTGCCAGCAGGACTAGTTGGGGGACAGCTACCGGGAAGCTGTTTTTT.

The V gene is TRBV19, the J gene TRBJ2-7; TRBD2 matches at 12 bases. V trimming: 1 base; J trimming: 7 bases; junction bases outside the gene matches: 2. Per germline, CDR1 LNHDA and CDR2 SQIVND (reference sequence). This CDR3 region has 14 residues. In DNA form, the CDR3 reads TGTGCCAGTAGTATAGGACTAGCGGGAGTTGAGCAGTACTTC. Its translation is CASSIGLAGVEQYF.

The rearrangement uses TRBV25-1 and TRBJ1-3, with D perhaps TRBD1 (5 bases). Germline CDR1 MGHDK, CDR2 SYGVNS. The CDR3 contains 22 residues. V was shortened by 4 bases and J by 0 bases, with 31 bases between the two germline ends. CDR3 bases: TGTGCCAGCAGTGGTGGTCTCGGCATGTATCCCCGAGGGACTTCCTCTGGAAACACCATATATTTT. Protein product: CASSGGLGMYPRGTSSGNTIYF.

The chain couples TRBV28 to TRBJ2-1, with D possibly being TRBD2 (6 bases). CDR1 is MDHEN and CDR2 is SYDVKM in the germline V gene. Trimming cost V 6 bases and J 4 bases, with 13 bases left between them. The CDR3 is 14 amino acids. The CDR3: CASSSGTEYNEQFF. As DNA, the CDR3 is TGTGCCAGCAGCTCCGGGACTGAGTACAATGAGCAGTTCTTC.

The gene calls are TRBV6-1 and TRBJ1-6; 9 positions agree with TRBD1. J lost 7 bases, V lost 6 bases, and 7 bases had no gene match. Germline CDR1 reads MNHNS; CDR2 reads SASEGT. The CDR3 length is 15 residues. The CDR3 is CASRLQGALNSPLHF. The CDR3 DNA reads TGTGCCAGCAGACTACAGGGGGCTCTCAATTCACCCCTCCACTTT.

The CDR3 coding sequence is TGTGCCAGCAGCTTGCGGTCTAGCGGTCCCTACGAGCAGTACTTC. Residues: CASSLRSSGPYEQYF. The V and J genes are TRBV5-6 and TRBJ2-7; 7 bases map to TRBD2. CDR1 SGHDT and CDR2 YYEEEE come from the germline V gene. J was trimmed by 2 bases and V by 1 base; bases with no gene match: 6. The CDR3 totals 15 residues.

The genes are TRBV14 and TRBJ1-4; a weak D match, TRBD1 (6 bases). The CDR3 extends over 18 amino acids. V lost 2 bases, J lost 3 bases, and 19 bases lay in between. The germline V gene encodes CDR1 SGHDN and CDR2 FVKESK. This CDR3 is CASSQIPSRGRANEKLFF. CDR3 nucleotide sequence: TGTGCCAGCAGCCAAATCCCCTCCAGGGGTCGAGCTAATGAAAAACTGTTTTTT. The whole variable domain, filled in from reference TRBV14 and TRBJ1-4, reads EAGVTQFPSHSVIEKGQTVTLRCDPISGHDNLYWYRRVMGKEIKFLLHFVKESKQDESGMPNNRFLAERTGGTYSTLKVQPAELEDSGVYFCASSQIPSRGRANEKLFFGSGTQLSVL.

The DNA of the CDR3 is TGTGCCAGCAGCCAAGTTAACACGGGGAACACTGAAGCTTTCTTT. Amino acids: CASSQVNTGNTEAFF. V is TRBV3-1 and J is TRBJ1-1; D gene uncertain. Germline V gene sequence: CDR1 LGHDT, CDR2 YNNKEL (reference sequence). This CDR3 region has 15 residues. Deletions cut 1 base from V and 1 base from J, with 10 bases between.

Worth noting for this clonotype: A clone one base away is much larger, so this may be a read error. The genes are TRBV28 and TRBJ2-7; possibly TRBD2 for D (5 bases). The CDR3 sequence is 14 residues long. V was cut by 2 bases and J by 2 bases, with 10 bases left in between. The V gene's germline CDR1 is MDHEN and CDR2 SYDVKM. The CDR3 coding sequence is TGTGCCAGCAGTTTACCGGGATCGGCCTACGAGCAGTACTTC. As protein: CASSLPGSAYEQYF.